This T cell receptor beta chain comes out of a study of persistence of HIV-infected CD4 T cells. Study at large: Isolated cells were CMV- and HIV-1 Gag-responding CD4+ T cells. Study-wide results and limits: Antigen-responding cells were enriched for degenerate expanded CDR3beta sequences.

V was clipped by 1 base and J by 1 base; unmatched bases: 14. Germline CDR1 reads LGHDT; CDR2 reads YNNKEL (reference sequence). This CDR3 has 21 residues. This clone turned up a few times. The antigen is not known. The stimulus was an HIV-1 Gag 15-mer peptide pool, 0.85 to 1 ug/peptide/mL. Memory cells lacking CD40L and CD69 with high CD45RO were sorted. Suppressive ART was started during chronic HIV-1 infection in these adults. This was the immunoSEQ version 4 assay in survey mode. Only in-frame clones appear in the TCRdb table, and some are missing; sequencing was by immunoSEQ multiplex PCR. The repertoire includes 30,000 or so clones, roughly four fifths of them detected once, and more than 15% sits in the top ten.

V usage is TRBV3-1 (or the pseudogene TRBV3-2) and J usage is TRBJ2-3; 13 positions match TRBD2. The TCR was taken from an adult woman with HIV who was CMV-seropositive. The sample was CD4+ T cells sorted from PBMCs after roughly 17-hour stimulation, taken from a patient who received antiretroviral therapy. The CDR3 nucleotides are TGTGCCAGCAGCCAAGGGGACCCTAGACTAGCGGGAGGTCGGGGCACAGATACGCAGTATTTT. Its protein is CASSQGDPRLAGGRGTDTQYF.